The 19 T cell receptor beta chains below were found in one sample sequenced in a study of vaccination effects on CD4 cells after COVID-19. The antigens for these receptors are not known. The ViraFEST assay expanded antigen-specific CD4+ T cells with viral peptide pools before sequencing. Upon completion of 10 days in culture, CD4+ T cells were isolated. SARS-CoV-2 infection was confirmed by PCR in the person between March and December 2020. The protocol was immunoSEQ multiplex PCR, while the TCRdb copy is restricted to in-frame clones and leaves out a portion. Of about 36,000 clones detected, 55% to 75% appear once; the ten largest clones hold about 17%. The sequencing used CD4+ T cells from PBMCs cultured with HCoV-NL63 spike peptides, collected before COVID-19 vaccination. The source of these receptors is a human donor who had a prior SARS-CoV-2 infection.

The rearrangement uses TRBV19 and TRBJ1-2; TRBD1 might be the D (5 bases). V lost 3 bases to trimming and J lost 9 bases, with 17 bases between them. The V gene's germline CDR1 is LNHDA and CDR2 SQIVND (reference sequence). CDR3 length: 14 amino acids. CDR3 sequence: CASSMGRAGLSYTF. CDR3 nucleotide sequence: TGTGCCAGTAGTATGGGCCGCGCAGGGTTGAGCTACACCTTC.

This clone was seen just once. The rearrangement uses TRBV29-1 and TRBJ2-3; 9 nucleotides align to TRBD2. The CDR3 is 12 amino acids. Per the germline V gene, CDR1 is SQVTM and CDR2 is ANQGSEA. Trimming at V came to 6 bases and at J to 3 bases, leaving 1 base not matched to a gene. CDR3 sequence: CSVTSGTDTQYF. The CDR3 region has the DNA TGCAGCGTAACTAGCGGGACAGATACGCAGTATTTT.

The chain couples TRBV18 to TRBJ2-7, with D possibly matching TRBD1 (6 bases). CDR3 length: 15 residues. V lost 1 base to trimming and J lost 7 bases, with 17 bases between them. Germline assignment: CDR1 KGHSH and CDR2 LQKENI. CDR3: CASSPQGGTLREQYF. The CDR3 bases are TGTGCCAGCTCACCACAAGGGGGTACCCTACGAGAGCAGTACTTC.

The chain combines TRBV3-1 (or the pseudogene TRBV3-2) with TRBJ2-3, with 14 nucleotides matching TRBD2. CDR1 is LGHDT, CDR2 YNNKEL, per germline (reference sequence). This CDR3 is 14 amino acids long. Germline trimming cut 0 bases from V and 14 bases from J; bases unmatched to any gene: 4. Here the CDR3 reads CASSQEGLAGAVYF. CDR3 sequence (DNA): TGTGCCAGCAGCCAAGAGGGACTAGCGGGAGCAGTGTATTTT.

The chain is built from TRBV6-1 and TRBJ1-3; D possibly corresponds to TRBD1 (6 bases). The CDR3 contains 16 residues. V shed 2 bases and J shed 0 bases, with 11 bases lying between them. The germline V gene has CDR1 MNHNS and CDR2 SASEGT. Here the CDR3 reads CASSEYVGHSGNTIYF. CDR3 DNA sequence: TGTGCCAGCAGTGAATACGTGGGACACTCTGGAAACACCATATATTTT.

The V and J genes are TRBV11-3 and TRBJ1-3, with a possible D match to TRBD1 (5 bases). The length of the CDR3 is 13 residues. V lost 4 bases and J lost 3, with 7 bases in between. Germline V gene data show CDR1 as SGHNT and CDR2 as YENEEA. CDR3 DNA: TGTGCCAGCAGCTCAGGGAATGGAAACACCATATATTTT. Translation gives CASSSGNGNTIYF.

J is TRBJ2-3 and V is TRBV5-4; the match to TRBD2 covers 11 bases. CDR3 length equals 15 residues. The junction had 4 bases not matched to a gene; V was cut back by 3 bases and J by 4 bases. CDR1 and CDR2 from the germline V gene are SGHNT and YYREEE (reference sequence). Here the CDR3 reads CASSYSGGGADTQYF. In DNA, the CDR3 is TGTGCCAGCAGCTATAGCGGGGGGGGCGCAGATACGCAGTATTTT.

The chain is built from TRBV4-3 and TRBJ2-2; D is uncertain. The germline gives CDR1 LGHNA, CDR2 YSLEER. Trimming took off 0 bases at V and 5 bases at J, with 7 bases between the two ends. The CDR3 is made up of 14 amino acids. The CDR3 DNA reads TGCGCCAGCAGCCAAGAGCCTTGGACCGGGGAGCTGTTTTTT. Encoded protein: CASSQEPWTGELFF.

The genes are TRBV28 and TRBJ2-7; 9 bases are a match to TRBD1. Germline lookup yields CDR1 MDHEN and CDR2 SYDVKM. Trimming at V came to 2 bases and at J to 9 bases, leaving 11 bases not matched to a gene. The CDR3 sequence is 15 residues long. The CDR3 bases are TGTGCCAGCAGTTTAGTTCTCGGACAGGGGCAGCCGCAGTACTTC. Its translation is CASSLVLGQGQPQYF.

The V and J genes are TRBV18 and TRBJ2-3; tentatively, D is TRBD2 (6 bases). Trimming left V 2 bases short and J 2 bases short, with 8 bases between. This CDR3 is 14 amino acids long. Germline V gives CDR1 KGHSH, CDR2 LQKENI. The CDR3 spells CASSPAGLTDTQYF. In nucleotides, the CDR3 is TGTGCCAGCTCACCAGCGGGGCTCACAGATACGCAGTATTTT.

This clone turned up a few times. The chain's CDR3 is CASSRAGTGGLYEQYF. DNA of the CDR3: TGTGCCAGTAGTAGGGCCGGGACAGGGGGCCTCTACGAGCAGTACTTC. The V call is TRBV19, the J call TRBJ2-7; 12 bases agree with TRBD1. CDR1 is LNHDA and CDR2 is SQIVND in the germline V gene (reference sequence). V was clipped by 4 bases and J by 3 bases; unmatched bases: 7. This CDR3 has 16 amino acids.

The CDR3 is CASSERPGTDYSNQPQHF. DNA of the CDR3: TGTGCCAGCTCAGAACGTCCCGGGACAGATTATAGCAATCAGCCCCAGCATTTT. The rearrangement joins TRBV18 to TRBJ1-5; 7 bases align to TRBD1. With 5 bases clipped from V and 0 bases from J, the junction kept 13 bases outside the gene matches. This CDR3 spans 18 amino acids. Germline-derived CDR1 and CDR2 are KGHSH and LQKENI.

The genes are TRBV5-1 and TRBJ2-5; D is uncertain. V gave up 4 bases and J gave up 3 bases, with 10 bases separating them. In germline, CDR1 is SGHRS, CDR2 YFSETQ. The CDR3 has 13 residues. CDR3 nucleotide sequence: TGCGCCAGCAGCCCCCCCTCGAAAGAGACCCAGTACTTC. Its translation: CASSPPSKETQYF.

CDR3 region: CASSFLGRGLSYNEQFF. In DNA, the CDR3 is TGTGCCAGCAGCTTTCTTGGCCGGGGGCTCTCCTACAATGAGCAGTTCTTC. The rearrangement links TRBV5-4 to TRBJ2-1; D tentatively fits TRBD1 or TRBD2 (6 bases each). The CDR3 has 17 amino acids. Between the trimmed V and J ends, which lost 2 bases and 0 bases, there was a span of 15 bases. The germline CDR1 and CDR2 sequences are SGHNT and YYREEE (reference sequence). Supplemented by reference TRBV5-4 and TRBJ2-1, the full variable domain reads ETGVTQSPTHLIKTRGQQVTLRCSSQSGHNTVSWYQQALGQGPQFIFQYYREEENGRGNFPPRFSGLQFPNYSSELNVNALELDDSALYLCASSFLGRGLSYNEQFFGPGTRLTVL.

This chain joins TRBV19 and TRBJ2-3, with a tentative D call TRBD2 (6 bases). CDR1 LNHDA and CDR2 SQIVND come from the germline V gene (reference sequence). The CDR3 contains 15 residues. The V gene lost 7 bases and the J gene lost 0 bases, with 14 bases spanning the gap. CDR3 sequence: CASNRLGTSTDTQYF. For the CDR3, the DNA is TGTGCCAGTAATCGGCTCGGGACTAGCACAGATACGCAGTATTTT. The whole variable domain, remainder taken from reference TRBV19 and TRBJ2-3, is DGGITQSPKYLFRKEGQNVTLSCEQNLNHDAMYWYRQDPGQGLRLIYYSQIVNDFQKGDIAEGYSVSREKKESFPLTVTSAQKNPTAFYLCASNRLGTSTDTQYFGPGTRLTVL.

This sequence joins TRBV3-1 (or the pseudogene TRBV3-2) and TRBJ2-1, with no clear D. The CDR3 consists of 16 residues. The V gene lost 1 base and the J gene lost 2 bases, with 12 bases spanning the gap. CDR1 LGHDT and CDR2 YNNKEL come from the germline V gene (reference sequence). CDR3 residues: CASSQGLSYAYNEQFF. The DNA of the CDR3 is TGTGCCAGCAGCCAAGGACTCTCTTATGCCTACAATGAGCAGTTCTTC.

J is TRBJ2-3 and V is TRBV4-1, with 10 bases that match TRBD2. The germline gives CDR1 MGHRA, CDR2 YSYEKL. J lost 2 bases, V lost 0 bases, and 8 bases had no gene match. This CDR3 spans 18 amino acids. CDR3 sequence: CASSQDRIAGGPTDTQYF. CDR3 bases: TGCGCCAGCAGCCAAGATCGCATAGCGGGAGGCCCCACAGATACGCAGTATTTT.

The genes are TRBV27 and TRBJ2-7; D possibly matches TRBD1 or TRBD2 (5 bases each). The CDR3 sequence is 13 residues long. V lost 4 bases and J lost 3, with 10 bases in between. Germline loops: CDR1 MNHEY, CDR2 SMNVEV (reference sequence). The CDR3 loop is CASSWDELYEQYF. CDR3 nucleotides: TGTGCCAGCAGTTGGGACGAACTCTACGAGCAGTACTTC.

The genes are TRBV18 and TRBJ1-1; 7 bases agree with TRBD1. Trimming took 5 bases from V and 7 from J; bases not matched to a gene: 7. CDR1 is KGHSH and CDR2 is LQKENI in the germline V gene. The CDR3 contains 13 residues. The CDR3 bases are TGTGCCAGCTCAGCGACAGGGTTGGGTGAAGCTTTCTTT. This codes for CASSATGLGEAFF. Complete variable domain (other parts from reference TRBV18 and TRBJ1-1): NAGVMQNPRHLVRRRGQEARLRCSPMKGHSHVYWYRQLPEEGLKFMVYLQKENIIDESGMPKERFSAEFPKEGPSILRIQQVVRGDSAAYFCASSATGLGEAFFGQGTRLTVV.